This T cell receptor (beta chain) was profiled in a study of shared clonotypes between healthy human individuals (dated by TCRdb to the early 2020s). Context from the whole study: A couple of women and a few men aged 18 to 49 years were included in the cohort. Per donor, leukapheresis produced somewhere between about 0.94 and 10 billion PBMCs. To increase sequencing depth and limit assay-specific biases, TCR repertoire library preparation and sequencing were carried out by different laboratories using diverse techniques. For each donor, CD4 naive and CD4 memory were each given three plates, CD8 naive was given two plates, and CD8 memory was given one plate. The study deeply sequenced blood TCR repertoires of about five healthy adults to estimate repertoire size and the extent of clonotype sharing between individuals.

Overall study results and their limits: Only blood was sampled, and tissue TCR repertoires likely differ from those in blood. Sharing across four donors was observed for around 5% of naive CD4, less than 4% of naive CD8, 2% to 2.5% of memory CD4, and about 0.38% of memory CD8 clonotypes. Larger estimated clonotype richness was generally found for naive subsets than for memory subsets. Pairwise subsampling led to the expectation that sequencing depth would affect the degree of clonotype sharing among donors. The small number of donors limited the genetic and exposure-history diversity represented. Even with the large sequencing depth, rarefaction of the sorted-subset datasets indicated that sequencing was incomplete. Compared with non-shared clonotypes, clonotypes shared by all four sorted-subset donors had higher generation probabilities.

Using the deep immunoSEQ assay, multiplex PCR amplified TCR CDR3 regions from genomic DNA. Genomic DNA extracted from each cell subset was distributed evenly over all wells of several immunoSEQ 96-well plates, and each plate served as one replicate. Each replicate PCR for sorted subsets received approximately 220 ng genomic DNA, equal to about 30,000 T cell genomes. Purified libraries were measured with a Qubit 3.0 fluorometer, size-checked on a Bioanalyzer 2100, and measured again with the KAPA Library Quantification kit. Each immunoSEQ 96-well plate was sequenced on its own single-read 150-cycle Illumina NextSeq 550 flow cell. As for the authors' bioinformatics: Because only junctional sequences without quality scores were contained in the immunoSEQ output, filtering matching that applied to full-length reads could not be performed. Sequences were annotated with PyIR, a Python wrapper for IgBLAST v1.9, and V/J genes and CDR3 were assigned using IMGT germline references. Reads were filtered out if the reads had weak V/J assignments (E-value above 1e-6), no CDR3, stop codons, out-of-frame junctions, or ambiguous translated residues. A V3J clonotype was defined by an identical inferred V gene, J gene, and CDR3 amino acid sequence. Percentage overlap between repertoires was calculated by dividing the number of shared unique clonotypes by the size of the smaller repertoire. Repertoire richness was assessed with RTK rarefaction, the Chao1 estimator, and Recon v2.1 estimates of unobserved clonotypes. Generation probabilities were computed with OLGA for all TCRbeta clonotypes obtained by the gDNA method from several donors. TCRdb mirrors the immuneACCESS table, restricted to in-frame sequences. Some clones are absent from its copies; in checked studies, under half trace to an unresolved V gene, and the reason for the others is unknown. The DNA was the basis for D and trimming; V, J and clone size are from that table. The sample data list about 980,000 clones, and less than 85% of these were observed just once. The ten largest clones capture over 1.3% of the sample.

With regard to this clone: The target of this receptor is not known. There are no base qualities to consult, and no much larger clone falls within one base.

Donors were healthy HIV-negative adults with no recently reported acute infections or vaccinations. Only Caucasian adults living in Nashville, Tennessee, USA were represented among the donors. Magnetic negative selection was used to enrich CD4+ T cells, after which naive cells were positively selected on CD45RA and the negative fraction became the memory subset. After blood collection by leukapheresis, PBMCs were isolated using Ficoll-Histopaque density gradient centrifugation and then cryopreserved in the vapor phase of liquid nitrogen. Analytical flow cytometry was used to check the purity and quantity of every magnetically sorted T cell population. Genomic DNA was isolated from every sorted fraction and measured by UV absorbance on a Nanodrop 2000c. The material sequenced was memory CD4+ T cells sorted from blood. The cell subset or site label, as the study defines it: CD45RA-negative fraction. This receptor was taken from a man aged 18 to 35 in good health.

Here is the DNA: TGCAGCGTCGGAGGGGTCGGAAAATCTTCCTTATACGAGCAGTACTTC. It specifies CSVGGVGKSSLYEQYF. The rearrangement combines TRBV29-1 with TRBJ2-7; 6 matching bases give a weak D call of TRBD2. Trimming removed 6 bases from V and 4 bases from J, leaving 25 bases between the germline ends. The CDR3 contains 16 residues, cysteine and phenylalanine counted. Of the read, only the CDR3 DNA is kept; its 48 bases are in frame from base 1. CDR1 and CDR2, looked up from the germline V gene, are SQVTM and ANQGSEA.